This T cell receptor beta chain was sequenced in a study of CD8 T cells in Susac syndrome. The CDR3 contains 15 residues. The germline V gene encodes CDR1 GTSNPN and CDR2 SVGIG (reference sequence). V was pared by 3 bases and J by 0 bases, with 14 bases between. RNA in amounts of about 0.5 to 1 ug was reverse transcribed with random hexamers. In TCRdb, the immunoSEQ multiplex PCR reads were re-called with MiXCR into one record per CDR3 protein. The sample lists 75,000 to 100,000 distinct CDR3 sequences, 85% to 95% occurring once. V usage is TRBV30 and J usage is TRBJ1-1; D gene ambiguous. This receptor was obtained from a human donor with Susac syndrome. The sequenced sample was CD8+ T cells from PBMCs. The CDR3 region is CAWSLQAGMNTEAFF. In DNA, the CDR3 is TGTGCCTGGAGCCTGCAGGCAGGCATGAACACTGAAGCTTTCTTT.